The table lists the clone carrying this T cell receptor beta chain with a few counts. The antigen is unknown. Building of the TCR beta libraries involved iRepertoire HTBI primers and Arm-PCR of CDR3 regions. TCRdb re-called the multiplex PCR reads through MiXCR, storing one row per CDR3 protein. The table records fewer than 550,000 distinct CDR3 sequences, roughly 21% of them present only once. These data come from a study of regulatory T cells in long-lasting Graves disease. Study information: Graves' disease counted as persistent after over 5 years of antithyroid drugs with positive TSH receptor antibodies. Study-level points and caveats: Persistent disease samples used TRBV28, TRBJ1-2 and TRBJ2-5 preferentially.

The CDR3 is made up of 12 amino acids. Trimming took off 7 bases at V and 6 bases at J, with 11 bases between the two ends. Time point noted: persistent/refractory GD, antithyroid drugs over 5 years with positive TRAb. The TCR library was made from RNA extracted from PBMCs. The sequence was collected from a female donor with Graves disease. The specimen comprised peripheral blood mononuclear cells (PBMCs), sampled when the disease was refractory, from a patient treated with antithyroid drugs. The chain combines TRBV12-3 or TRBV12-4 with TRBJ2-3, with D possibly matching TRBD1 (6 bases). CDR3: CASNTGSDTQYF. CDR3 DNA: TGTGCCAGCAATACAGGGAGCGATACGCAGTATTTT.